Following are 18 T cell receptor beta chains from one sample sequenced in a study of blood T cell repertoires in COVID-19. Only in-frame clones appear in the TCRdb table, and some are missing; sequencing was by immunoSEQ multiplex PCR. This table holds over 150,000 clones, under 95% found once. The sample consisted of peripheral blood. The receptors here all came from a man younger than 35 with acute or convalescent COVID-19.

The table lists this clone with a count of one. The genes are TRBV9 and TRBJ2-2; 9 bases match TRBD1. The CDR3 length is 15 residues. Germline CDR1 SGDLS, CDR2 YYNGEE. Trimming removed 4 bases from V and 7 bases from J; junction bases left unmatched: 8. The CDR3: CASSTRTGENGELFF. For the CDR3, the DNA is TGTGCCAGCAGCACCCGGACAGGGGAGAACGGGGAGCTGTTTTTT.

The V gene is TRBV6-5, the J gene TRBJ1-1; D unclear. Trimming cost V 4 bases and J 1 base, with 7 bases left between them. Germline CDR1 is MNHEY and CDR2 is SVGAGI. The CDR3 is 13 amino acids. In DNA, the CDR3 is TGTGCCAGCAGTTTCGGGTCGAACACTGAAGCTTTCTTT. Translating it yields CASSFGSNTEAFF.

The rearrangement uses TRBV9 and TRBJ1-1, with TRBD1 identical over 11 bases. The V gene end was trimmed by 3 bases and the J gene end by 7 bases; junction bases not matched to a gene: 11. CDR1 SGDLS and CDR2 YYNGEE come from the germline V gene. The CDR3 runs to 16 residues. CDR3 protein: CASSGMDRGQFSEAFF. The CDR3 bases are TGTGCCAGCAGCGGAATGGACAGGGGGCAGTTTAGTGAAGCTTTCTTT.

This clone appeared once. The identical CDR3 is also encoded by other nucleotide sequences in the sample. The rearrangement uses TRBV27 and TRBJ2-3; D is uncertain. The ends were cut back, 5 bases at V and 2 bases at J, with 5 bases in the middle. Germline V gene sequence: CDR1 MNHEY, CDR2 SMNVEV (reference sequence). The CDR3 has 12 residues. The DNA of the CDR3 is TGTGCCAGCAGTCCATCCACAGATACGCAGTATTTT. This encodes CASSPSTDTQYF.

Concerning this clone: The junction departs from germline at one end; a sequencing error may be responsible. The chain carries TRBV3-1 (or the pseudogene TRBV3-2) and TRBJ2-3; tentatively, D is TRBD1 (6 bases). From germline, CDR1 is LGHDT and CDR2 YNNKEL (reference sequence). The CDR3 sequence is 15 residues long. CDR3 bases: TGTGCCAGCAGTCAAGCCGGGACATTTTCAGATACGCAGTATTTT. Protein: CASSQAGTFSDTQYF.

The genes are TRBV4-2 and TRBJ1-2; 12 bases fit TRBD1. The CDR3 sequence is 16 residues long. Looked up from germline, CDR1 is LGHNA and CDR2 is YNFKEQ. V shed 0 bases and J 4 bases; nucleotides not matched to a gene: 3. Here the CDR3 reads CASSQEGTGGGYGYTF. Here the CDR3 DNA reads TGTGCCAGCAGCCAAGAGGGGACAGGGGGCGGCTATGGCTACACCTTC.

This chain connects TRBV14 to TRBJ2-7; D is uncertain. Per germline, CDR1 SGHDN and CDR2 FVKESK. Trimming took 0 bases from V and 3 from J, leaving 9 bases between them. This CDR3 is 14 amino acids long. CDR3 sequence reads: CASSQEAGHYEQYF. Written as DNA, the CDR3 is TGTGCCAGCAGCCAAGAGGCTGGTCACTACGAGCAGTACTTC. The whole variable domain, filled in from reference TRBV14 and TRBJ2-7, reads EAGVTQFPSHSVIEKGQTVTLRCDPISGHDNLYWYRRVMGKEIKFLLHFVKESKQDESGMPNNRFLAERTGGTYSTLKVQPAELEDSGVYFCASSQEAGHYEQYFGPGTRLTVT.

The J gene is TRBJ1-2, the V gene TRBV6-1, with D perhaps matching TRBD1 (6 bases). CDR1 MNHNS and CDR2 SASEGT come from the germline V gene. V was trimmed by 2 bases and J by 3 bases, leaving 13 bases between them. The CDR3 is made up of 15 amino acids. CDR3 region: CASSERGGTDYGYTF. The DNA for the CDR3 is TGTGCCAGCAGTGAACGGGGGGGCACGGACTATGGCTACACCTTC.

The chain combines TRBV25-1 with TRBJ1-1; D not certain. The CDR3 runs 13 residues. Germline V gene sequence: CDR1 MGHDK, CDR2 SYGVNS. V shed 3 bases and J shed 8 bases, with 13 bases lying between them. The CDR3 spells CASSDLARREAFF. For the CDR3, the DNA is TGTGCCAGCAGTGATCTCGCTCGGAGGGAAGCTTTCTTT. The full variable domain, rest sourced from reference TRBV25-1 and TRBJ1-1, is EADIYQTPRYLVIGTGKKITLECSQTMGHDKMYWYQQDPGMELHLIHYSYGVNSTEKGDLSSESTVSRIRTEHFPLTLESARPSHTSQYLCASSDLARREAFFGQGTRLTVV.

This clone was detected only a few times. V and J are TRBV29-1 and TRBJ1-1; D not certain. Trimming removed 6 bases at V and 6 bases at J, with 11 bases between. This CDR3 comprises 11 residues. Germline V lookup: CDR1 SQVTM, CDR2 ANQGSEA. The chain's CDR3 is CSVASWSEAFF. The CDR3 DNA reads as TGCAGCGTCGCTAGTTGGTCTGAAGCTTTCTTT.

The chain couples TRBV7-2 to TRBJ2-1, with D perhaps matching TRBD2 (6 bases). Trimming pared 5 bases from V and 8 bases from J, leaving 16 bases between. The CDR3 sequence is 14 residues long. The germline gives CDR1 SGHTA, CDR2 FQGNSA. The CDR3 region has the DNA TGTGCCAGCAGCCTTCAAAGGACTACTCATGAGCAGTTCTTC. Translation: CASSLQRTTHEQFF.

The rearrangement links TRBV7-9 to TRBJ1-4; 7 bases match TRBD1. V was pared by 0 bases and J by 3 bases, with 7 bases of the junction left unmatched. This CDR3 is 17 amino acids long. Germline CDR1 is SEHNR and CDR2 is FQNEAQ (reference sequence). The CDR3 nucleotides read TGTGCCAGCAGCTTAGCAGGGGGCGGTCCCCCTAATGAAAAACTGTTTTTT. Its translation is CASSLAGGGPPNEKLFF.

The gene calls are TRBV5-1 and TRBJ1-3, with TRBD1 as a possible D gene (5 bases). V lost 0 bases and J 0 bases, leaving 10 bases between the germline ends. CDR3 length equals 16 residues. Germline V gene sequence: CDR1 SGHRS, CDR2 YFSETQ. The CDR3 spells CASSLEGATSGNTIYF. In DNA form, the CDR3 reads TGCGCCAGCAGCTTGGAAGGGGCCACCTCTGGAAACACCATATATTTT.

The chain is built from TRBV6-1 and TRBJ1-1; TRBD1 agrees at 7 bases. Trimming took 4 bases from V and 3 from J; bases not matched to a gene: 11. CDR3 size: 16 residues. Looked up from germline, CDR1 is MNHNS and CDR2 is SASEGT. The CDR3 nucleotides read TGTGCCAGCAGTGCCCCCCGGGACAGCTTTTACACTGAAGCTTTCTTT. Its protein product is CASSAPRDSFYTEAFF.

The chain combines TRBV5-1 with TRBJ2-5; 13 nucleotides align to TRBD2. CDR3 length equals 15 residues. V shed 3 bases, J shed 3 bases, and the junction held 2 bases outside the gene matches. Germline lookup yields CDR1 SGHRS and CDR2 YFSETQ. CDR3 sequence reads: CASSSGLAGEETQYF. Written as DNA, the CDR3 is TGCGCCAGCAGCTCCGGACTAGCGGGAGAAGAGACCCAGTACTTC.

This sequence joins TRBV6-5 and TRBJ2-2; TRBD2 matches at 8 bases. Germline CDR1 reads MNHEY; CDR2 reads SVGAGI. The CDR3 is 14 residues long. The junction had 7 bases not matched to a gene; V was cut back by 6 bases and J by 7 bases. The CDR3 DNA sequence: TGTGCCAGCAGAAGACCGGGGGGGATCGGGGAGCTGTTTTTT. Amino acids: CASRRPGGIGELFF.

This chain connects TRBV4-1 to TRBJ2-3; 7 nucleotides align to TRBD1. From germline, CDR1 is MGHRA and CDR2 YSYEKL. The V segment lost 3 bases and the J segment 11 bases; nucleotides outside the gene matches: 5. The CDR3 runs to 12 residues. The CDR3 reads CASSHPRDRQYF. CDR3 bases: TGCGCCAGCAGCCACCCACGGGACAGGCAGTATTTT.

The V gene is TRBV27, the J gene TRBJ2-7, with 8 positions matching TRBD1. CDR1 is MNHEY, CDR2 SMNVEV, per germline (reference sequence). The CDR3 loop spans 15 amino acids. With V trimmed by 2 bases and J by 3 bases, 6 bases remained unmatched. Written as DNA, the CDR3 is TGTGCCAGCAGTTTAATGCCAACAGGGGGCTACGAGCAGTACTTC. This sequence encodes CASSLMPTGGYEQYF.